This T cell receptor beta chain was captured in a study of blood T cells in healthy people across ages. Researchers collected 7.5 to 10 milliliters of peripheral blood from every single donor. V dropped 6 bases and J dropped 4; count of bases not matched to a gene: 8. Germline loops: CDR1 SQVTM, CDR2 ANQGSEA. This CDR3 has 13 amino acids. A second PCR of 7 to 11 cycles used a sample-barcoded 5' primer and a J-beta primer mix. Via MiXCR, TCRdb re-called the 5' RACE reads, giving one row per CDR3 protein. This table has roughly 800,000 distinct CDR3 sequences, 55% to 75% appearing once. As for this clonotype: This likely comes from a read error, as the CDR3 has no conserved phenylalanine or tryptophan at its end.

The source of this sequence is a young man in good health. The sequencing input was blood. The gene calls are TRBV29-1 and TRBJ2-5; 7 bases match TRBD2. CDR3 nucleotide sequence: TGCAGCGTAGAGGTTGGGAGGGGAGAGACCCAGTACTTA. Translated: CSVEVGRGETQYL.